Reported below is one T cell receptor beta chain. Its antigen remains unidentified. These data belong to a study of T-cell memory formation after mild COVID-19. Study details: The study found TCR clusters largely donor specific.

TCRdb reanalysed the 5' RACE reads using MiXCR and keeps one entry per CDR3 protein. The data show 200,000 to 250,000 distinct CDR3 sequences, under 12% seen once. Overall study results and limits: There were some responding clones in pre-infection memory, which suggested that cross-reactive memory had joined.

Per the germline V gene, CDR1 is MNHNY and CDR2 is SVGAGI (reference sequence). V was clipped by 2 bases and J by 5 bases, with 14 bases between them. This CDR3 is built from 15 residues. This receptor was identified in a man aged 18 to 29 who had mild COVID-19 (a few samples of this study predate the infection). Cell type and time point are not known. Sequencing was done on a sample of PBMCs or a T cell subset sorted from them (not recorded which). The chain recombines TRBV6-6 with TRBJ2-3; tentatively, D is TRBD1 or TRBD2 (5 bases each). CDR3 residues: CASSYGASGGDTQYF. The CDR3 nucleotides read TGTGCCAGCAGTTACGGGGCGAGTGGGGGAGATACGCAGTATTTT.